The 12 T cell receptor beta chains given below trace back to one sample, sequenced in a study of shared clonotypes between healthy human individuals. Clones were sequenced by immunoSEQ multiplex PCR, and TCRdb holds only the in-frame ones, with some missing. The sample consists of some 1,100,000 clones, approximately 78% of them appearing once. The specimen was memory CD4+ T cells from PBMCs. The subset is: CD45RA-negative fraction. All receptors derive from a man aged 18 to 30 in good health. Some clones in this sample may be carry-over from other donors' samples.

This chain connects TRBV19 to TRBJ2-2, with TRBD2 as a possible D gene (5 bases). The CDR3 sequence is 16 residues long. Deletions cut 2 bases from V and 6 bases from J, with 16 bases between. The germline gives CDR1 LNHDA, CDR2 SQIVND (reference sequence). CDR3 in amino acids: CASSISWRSLAGELFF. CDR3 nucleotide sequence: TGTGCCAGTAGTATATCATGGAGGTCTCTCGCCGGGGAGCTGTTTTTT.

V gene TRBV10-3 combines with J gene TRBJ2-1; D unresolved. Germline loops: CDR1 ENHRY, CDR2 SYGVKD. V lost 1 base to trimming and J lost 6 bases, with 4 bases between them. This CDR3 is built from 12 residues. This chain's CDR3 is CAISELVNEQFF. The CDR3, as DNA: TGTGCCATCAGTGAGTTGGTCAATGAGCAGTTCTTC.

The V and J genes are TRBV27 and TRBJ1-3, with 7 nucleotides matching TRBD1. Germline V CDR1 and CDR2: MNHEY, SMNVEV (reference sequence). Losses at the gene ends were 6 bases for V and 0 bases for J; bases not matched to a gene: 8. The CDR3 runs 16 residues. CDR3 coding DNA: TGTGCCAGCAGGATACTGACAGGGAGCTCTGGAAACACCATATATTTT. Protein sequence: CASRILTGSSGNTIYF.

This CDR3 is CASRITGVSSGANVLTF. CDR3 coding DNA: TGTGCCAGCAGAATAACAGGGGTCAGCTCTGGGGCCAACGTCCTGACTTTC. V and J are TRBV2 and TRBJ2-6, with 7 bases lining up with TRBD1. The germline CDR1 and CDR2 sequences are SNHLY and FYNNEI. The CDR3 runs to 17 residues. With V trimmed by 6 bases and J by 0 bases, 8 bases remained unmatched. The full variable domain, its missing parts supplied by reference TRBV2 and TRBJ2-6, is EPEVTQTPSHQVTQMGQEVILRCVPISNHLYFYWYRQILGQKVEFLVSFYNNEISEKSEIFDDQFSVERPDGSNFTLKIRSTKLEDSAMYFCASRITGVSSGANVLTFGAGSRLTVL.

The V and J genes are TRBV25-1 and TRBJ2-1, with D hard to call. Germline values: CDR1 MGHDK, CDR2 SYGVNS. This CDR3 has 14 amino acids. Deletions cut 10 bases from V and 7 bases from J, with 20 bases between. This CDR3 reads CATAGGFKRNEQFF. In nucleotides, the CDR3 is TGTGCCACCGCAGGCGGTTTCAAGAGGAATGAGCAGTTCTTC.

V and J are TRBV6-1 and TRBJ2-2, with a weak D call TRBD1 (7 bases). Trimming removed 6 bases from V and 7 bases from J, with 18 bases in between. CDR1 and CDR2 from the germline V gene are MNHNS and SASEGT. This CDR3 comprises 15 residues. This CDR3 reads CASRNPYRGGGELFF. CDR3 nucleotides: TGTGCCAGCAGGAACCCGTACAGGGGAGGCGGGGAGCTGTTTTTT.

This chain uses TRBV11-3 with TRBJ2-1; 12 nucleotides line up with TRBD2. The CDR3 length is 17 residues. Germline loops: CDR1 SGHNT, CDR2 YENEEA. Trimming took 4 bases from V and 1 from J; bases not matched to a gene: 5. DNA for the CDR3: TGTGCCAGCAGCTCCGACGGGACTAGCGGGTCCTACAATGAGCAGTTCTTC. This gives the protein CASSSDGTSGSYNEQFF. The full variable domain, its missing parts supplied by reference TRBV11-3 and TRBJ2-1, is EAGVVQSPRYKIIEKKQPVAFWCNPISGHNTLYWYLQNLGQGPELLIRYENEEAVDDSQLPKDRFSAERLKGVDSTLKIQPAELGDSAVYLCASSSDGTSGSYNEQFFGPGTRLTVL.

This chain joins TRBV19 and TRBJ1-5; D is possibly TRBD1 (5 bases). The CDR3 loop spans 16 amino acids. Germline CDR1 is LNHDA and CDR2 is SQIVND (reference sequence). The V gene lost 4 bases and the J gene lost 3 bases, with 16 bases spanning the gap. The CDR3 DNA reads TGTGCCAGTAGTAGGAAGGGGACCCGACTCAATCAGCCCCAGCATTTT. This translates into CASSRKGTRLNQPQHF.

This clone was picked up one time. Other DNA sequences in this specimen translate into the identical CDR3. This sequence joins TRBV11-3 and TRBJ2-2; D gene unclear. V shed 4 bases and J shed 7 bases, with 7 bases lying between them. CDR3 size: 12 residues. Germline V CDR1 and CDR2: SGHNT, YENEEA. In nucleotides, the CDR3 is TGTGCCAGCAGCTCCGGCAGCGGGGAGCTGTTTTTT. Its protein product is CASSSGSGELFF.

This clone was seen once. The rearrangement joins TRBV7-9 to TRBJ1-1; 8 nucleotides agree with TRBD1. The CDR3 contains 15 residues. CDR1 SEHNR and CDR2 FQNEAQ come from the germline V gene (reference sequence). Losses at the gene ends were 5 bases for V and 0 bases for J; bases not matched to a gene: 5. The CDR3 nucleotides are TGTGCCAGCAGCCTGAAGACAGGGGTGAACACTGAAGCTTTCTTT. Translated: CASSLKTGVNTEAFF.

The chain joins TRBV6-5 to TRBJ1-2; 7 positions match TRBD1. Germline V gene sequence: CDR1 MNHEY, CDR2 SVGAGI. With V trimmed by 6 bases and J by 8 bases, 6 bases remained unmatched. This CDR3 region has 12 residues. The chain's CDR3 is CASSPRGSGYTF. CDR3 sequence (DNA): TGTGCCAGCAGCCCCAGGGGGAGCGGCTACACCTTC.

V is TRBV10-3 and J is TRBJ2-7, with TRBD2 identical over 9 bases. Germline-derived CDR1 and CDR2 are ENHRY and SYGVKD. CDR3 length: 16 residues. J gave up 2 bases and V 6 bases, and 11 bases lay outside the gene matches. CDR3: CAISPRGTSSAYEQYF. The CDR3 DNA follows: TGTGCCATCAGCCCCCGGGGGACTAGCAGCGCCTACGAGCAGTACTTC.